This T cell receptor beta chain was sequenced during a study of blood T cell repertoires in COVID-19 (dated by TCRdb to 2018 to 2021). Notes on the research overall: Samples covering the acute and convalescent phases of COVID-19 were provided by collaborators in the United States, Italy and Spain. The prospective study material was composed of cDNA or gDNA derived from T cells, B-cell-depleted T cells, or PBMCs. Deeply sampled blood TCRbeta repertoires from subjects exposed to, actively infected with, or recovered from COVID-19 were included in the dataset. Where available, HLA class I and class II types were obtained from metadata supplied by the sample provider rather than from assay-based typing. The samples were drawn from the first 160 participants of the ongoing ImmuneRACE study and from under 1,500 subjects provided by 6 global collaborators. The repertoires were released in a freely available public database intended as a resource for research on the immune response to SARS-CoV-2. A de-identified subject ID, COVID-19 status, age in years and sex were almost always included in the sample metadata. Overall study outcomes, separate from this receptor: The quantity of clinical and demographic metadata differed by source and by participant and was supplied without curation.

The immunoSEQ Assay, a bias-controlled multiplex PCR, was used to amplify TCRbeta CDR3 regions from genomic DNA. The original pipeline was this. The number of nucleated cells in each sample was estimated from the amplification of reference gene primers within the assay. To quantify the absolute abundance of each unique TCRbeta CDR3 rearrangement, sequence reads were collapsed and filtered. For each sample, productive Simpson clonality was calculated by taking the square root of Simpson's diversity index across productive rearrangements. The immuneACCESS repertoire file appears here via TCRdb, limited to in-frame rearrangements. These files lack a portion of the clones; in checked studies, under half of the deficit traces to unresolved V genes, and the cause of the others is not known. V, J and clone size are taken as reported in that table, and D and trimming were inferred from the DNA itself. Counted in this sample were 360,000 or so clones; under 85% of them appeared once. Around 5% of the sample lies in the top ten.

According to the germline V gene (reference sequence), CDR1 reads LNHDA and CDR2 reads SQIVND. The CDR3 measures 16 amino acids from cysteine to phenylalanine. CDR3 DNA is the only sequence kept; it has 48 bases, read in frame from the first base. V drops 3 bases and J drops 3 bases, leaving 15 bases in between. Enrolling through a virtual design, the prospective study's participants ranged in age from roughly 18 to 100 years and lived across roughly 24 United States geographic areas. Cohort assignment in the prospective study relied on participant-reported clinical history from a screening survey and a study questionnaire. For ImmuneRACE Cohort 3, a participant was defined as recovered based on two consecutive negative NP/OP PCR tests, clearance by a healthcare professional, or resolution of symptoms. Mobile phlebotomists in the prospective study collected whole blood, serum and a nasopharyngeal or oropharyngeal swab from every participant. Participants in the prospective study had the option to provide additional blood draws and questionnaires over an approximately 2-month period. Before DNA extraction, blood samples from the prospective study were shipped at room temperature or frozen.

A note on this clone: The clone's antigen remains unknown. No base qualities exist here, and no much larger clone lies one base off it.

The V and J genes are TRBV19 and TRBJ1-5; TRBD1 is perhaps the D gene, given 5 matching bases. Sequencing was carried out using PBMCs or T cells enriched from blood (not recorded which). The clonotype originates from a woman in her forties or fifties who had recovered from COVID-19. The CDR3 region reads CASSIIGGNFNQPQHF. The nucleotides are TGTGCCAGTAGTATCATCGGGGGGAATTTCAATCAGCCCCAGCATTTT. This CDR3, with the reference TRBV19 and TRBJ1-5 proteins standing in past its ends, gives the full variable domain DGGITQSPKYLFRKEGQNVTLSCEQNLNHDAMYWYRQDPGQGLRLIYYSQIVNDFQKGDIAEGYSVSREKKESFPLTVTSAQKNPTAFYLCASSIIGGNFNQPQHFGDGTRLSIL.